These T cell receptor beta chains were read from a single sample in a study of Ad26.COV2.S vaccination and SARS-CoV-2 variants. Generated by immunoSEQ multiplex PCR, the TCRdb table keeps only in-frame clones and is missing some. This sample has some 640,000 clones; 70% to 90% occur once, and the top ten carry around 1.4%. Sample: peripheral blood, taken in a trial of Ad26.COV2.S vaccine versus placebo. These receptors were collected from a person between 18 and 65 years old who received the Ad26.COV2.S COVID-19 vaccine or a placebo. CDR3s include the opening cysteine and the closing phenylalanine or tryptophan. D genes are given only for firm matches. Clone size is shown for a subset of rows, as once, few, many or a class of expanded clone.

d_gene	abundance	v_gene	j_gene	CDR3nt	CDR3aa
TRBD1	.	TRBV7-6	TRBJ2-2	TGTGCCAGCAGCTTTGGGGTATGGACAGGGAACCCCGGGGAGCTGTTTTTT	CASSFGVWTGNPGELFF
.	.	TRBV4-2	TRBJ2-5	TGTGCCAGCAGCCAAAACCCCACCCGGAGGACTGGGGAGACCCAGTACTTC	CASSQNPTRRTGETQYF
TRBD2	.	TRBV6-8	TRBJ2-2	TGTGCCAGCAGCCCGGGACTAGCCACCGGGGAGCTGTTTTTT	CASSPGLATGELFF
.	few	TRBV5-4	TRBJ1-6	TGTGCCAGCAGCAGGGGACACCGTAATAATTCACCCCTCCACTTT	CASSRGHRNNSPLHF
.	.	TRBV19	TRBJ2-1	TGTGGAACGGTGGGGCAACGAGACAATGAGCAGTTCTTC	CGTVGQRDNEQFF
TRBD1	.	TRBV14	TRBJ2-2	TGTGCCAGCAGGAGCAGGGGGCCCCCGGACACCGGGGAGCTGTTTTTT	CASRSRGPPDTGELFF
.	.	TRBV30	TRBJ1-1	TGTGCCTGGAGTACAAGGGGGTTGTGGAACACTGAAGCTTTCTTT	CAWSTRGLWNTEAFF
TRBD1	.	TRBV19	TRBJ1-1	TGTGCCAGTATCGGGACAGGCAGAAAAGCTTTCTTT	CASIGTGRKAFF
TRBD2	.	TRBV25-1	TRBJ2-7	TGTGCCAGCAGCCCCTGGGGGGGGTCCTACGAGCAGTACTTC	CASSPWGGSYEQYF
TRBD1	once	TRBV7-2	TRBJ2-5	TGTGCCAGCAGCTCTCGGACAGGGTTTACGGAGACCCAGTACTTC	CASSSRTGFTETQYF
.	once	TRBV19	TRBJ2-6	TGTGCCAGTAGTCCGGCCAGCTCTGGGGCCAACGTCCTGACTTTC	CASSPASSGANVLTF
.	once	TRBV5-4	TRBJ2-7	TGTGCCAGCAGCTTGTCACTAGAAATCTACGAGCAGTACTTC	CASSLSLEIYEQYF
TRBD2	.	TRBV7-2	TRBJ2-1	TGTGCCAGCAGCTTAAAGACTAGCGGGGGCTACAATGAGCAGTTCTTC	CASSLKTSGGYNEQFF
.	.	TRBV5-6	TRBJ2-1	TGTGCCAGCAGCTTAGTGGATACGCCTAGCTCCTACAATGAGCAGTTCTTC	CASSLVDTPSSYNEQFF
.	.	TRBV14	TRBJ1-6	TGTGCCAGCAGCCAAGCCCGGGGCTATAATTCACCCCTCCACTTT	CASSQARGYNSPLHF
.	.	TRBV24-1	TRBJ2-3	TGTGCCACCAGTGACCTGAGGAGGGCTGGCACAGATACGCAGTATTTT	CATSDLRRAGTDTQYF
.	.	TRBV7-2	TRBJ2-1	TGTGCCAGCAACACAGACTACCGCTCCTACAATGAGCAGTTCTTC	CASNTDYRSYNEQFF
.	.	TRBV12-3/TRBV12-4	TRBJ1-1	TGTGCCAGCAGTTTACGCACTGAAGCTTTCTTT	CASSLRTEAFF
.	.	TRBV25-1	TRBJ2-3	TGTGCCAGCAGTGAATATTTTCCCCCGACAGATACGCAGTATTTT	CASSEYFPPTDTQYF
TRBD2	.	TRBV7-2	TRBJ2-3	TGTGCCAGCAGCTTGACCGGGACTAGCGGGAGAGGTAACACAGATACGCAGTATTTT	CASSLTGTSGRGNTDTQYF
.	.	TRBV7-9	TRBJ1-1	TGTGCCAGCAGCTTAGGACGGCAAAGCGTTGAAGCTTTCTTT	CASSLGRQSVEAFF
.	.	TRBV19	TRBJ1-2	TGTGCCAGTAGTATTTTAGGCCCCCGGAATGCTAACTATGGCTACACCTTC	CASSILGPRNANYGYTF
TRBD1	.	TRBV19	TRBJ1-2	TGTGCCAGTAGTATAAAAACAGGGGAGAACTATGGCTACACCTTC	CASSIKTGENYGYTF
TRBD1	.	TRBV27	TRBJ1-1	TGTGCCAGCAGTTCCGGACAGGGCCCCACTTTCTTT	CASSSGQGPTFF
.	.	TRBV12-3/TRBV12-4	TRBJ2-7	TGTGCCAGCAGTCTCGCAGAAAGAGGCGAGCAGTACTTC	CASSLAERGEQYF
.	.	TRBV5-1	TRBJ2-5	TGCGCCAGCAGGGAGGGGGCAGGAGTCCAAGAGACCCAGTACTTC	CASREGAGVQETQYF
.	once	TRBV25-1	TRBJ1-4	TGTGCCAGCAGTGAATATTCCCCCCGGACGGGGGGAAGGGGTAAACTGTTTTTT	CASSEYSPRTGGRGKLFF
.	once	TRBV7-9	TRBJ2-7	TGTGCCAGCAGCCTTTCGTATCTAGGTCCTTCCTACGAGCAGTACTTC	CASSLSYLGPSYEQYF
.	.	TRBV14	TRBJ2-3	TGTGCCAGCAGCCCCGGTCCTCGGGATACGCAGTATTTT	CASSPGPRDTQYF
.	once	TRBV11-1	TRBJ2-1	TGTGCCAGCAGCTTAGGCGGGGCGAGCTCCTACAATGAGCAGTTCTTC	CASSLGGASSYNEQFF
.	.	TRBV5-1	TRBJ1-1	TGCGCCAGCAGCTTGGCCGATAACGAAGCTTTCTTT	CASSLADNEAFF
TRBD2	.	TRBV14	TRBJ2-1	TGTGCCAGCAGCCGGCGGGGGGGACCCTACAATGAGCAGTTCTTC	CASSRRGGPYNEQFF
.	.	TRBV4-3	TRBJ1-3	TGCGCCAGCAGCCAAGACCCGGGATGGCCCATATATTTT	CASSQDPGWPIYF
.	.	TRBV2	TRBJ1-5	TGTGCCAGCAGCCTACAGGACGAGCCCCAGCATTTT	CASSLQDEPQHF
.	.	TRBV11-3	TRBJ2-5	TGTGCCAGCAGCACGGGTCGGGAGACCCAGTACTTC	CASSTGRETQYF
.	.	TRBV20-1	TRBJ2-1	TGCAGTGCTAGACGGCTAGCGGAGCAGTTCTTC	CSARRLAEQFF
.	.	TRBV9	TRBJ2-3	TGTGCCAGCAGCGCTCTGCCGGGGGGCCAAACAGATACGCAGTATTTT	CASSALPGGQTDTQYF
TRBD1	.	TRBV30	TRBJ1-5	TGTGCCTGGAGTCCAGGGGGGCAGCCCCAGCATTTT	CAWSPGGQPQHF
TRBD1	.	TRBV9	TRBJ1-2	TGTGCCAGCAGCGTAGCCACAGGGACAGGGATCTATGGCTACACCTTC	CASSVATGTGIYGYTF
TRBD2	.	TRBV5-5	TRBJ2-7	TGTGCCAGCAGCGCCGGACTAGCGGGAGGAACCTACGAGCAGTACTTC	CASSAGLAGGTYEQYF
TRBD1	once	TRBV12-3/TRBV12-4	TRBJ1-1	TGTGCCAGCAGTTATCCAGGGGGCTGGGCTTTCTTT	CASSYPGGWAFF
.	.	TRBV24-1	TRBJ2-7	TGTGCCACCAGTGAGGAAACAGGGAAGCAGTACTTC	CATSEETGKQYF
TRBD2	.	TRBV5-1	TRBJ2-3	TGCGCCAGCAGCTTGGATGCGGGAGGCTCCCCAGATACGCAGTATTTT	CASSLDAGGSPDTQYF
.	.	TRBV10-3	TRBJ1-1	TGTGCCATCAGTGACGGTCTGGCCGGGCCTGAAGCTTTCTTT	CAISDGLAGPEAFF
TRBD2	.	TRBV6-5	TRBJ2-4	TGTGCCAGCGATGTTGCGCCGACGGGGAGGGACATTCAGTACTTC	CASDVAPTGRDIQYF